A single sample gave rise to the 26 T cell receptor beta chains below, sequenced in a study of blood T cell repertoires in COVID-19. Profiled with immunoSEQ multiplex PCR; TCRdb holds only in-frame clones, not every one. Of about 320,000 clones listed, around 90% are singletons. Input material: PBMCs or T cells enriched from blood (not recorded which). These receptors were collected from a man aged 55-75 years who had recovered from COVID-19.

In this sample, this clone turned up once. The same CDR3 arises from other DNA sequences in this sample as well. The chain couples TRBV28 to TRBJ1-2; maybe TRBD1 (5 bases). Germline V gives CDR1 MDHEN, CDR2 SYDVKM. The V end lost 2 bases, the J end lost 1 base, and 5 bases lay between the germline ends. This CDR3 has 13 residues. The CDR3 region has the DNA TGTGCCAGCAGTTTAGACAGTAACTATGGCTACACCTTC. This sequence encodes CASSLDSNYGYTF.

This clone was observed a single time. The chain employs TRBV4-1 and TRBJ2-7, with 9 bases matching TRBD2. V was pared by 4 bases and J by 6 bases, with 19 bases of the junction left unmatched. Germline CDR1 MGHRA, CDR2 YSYEKL. The CDR3 runs 18 residues. The CDR3 DNA reads as TGCGCCAGCAGCCCTAAATATAGAAGCGGGAGGAATCAACTCGAGCAGTACTTC. Its translation is CASSPKYRSGRNQLEQYF.

This chain uses TRBV29-1 with TRBJ1-5, with 8 bases lining up with TRBD1. Germline-derived CDR1 and CDR2 are SQVTM and ANQGSEA. The CDR3 is 12 residues long. V shed 4 bases, J shed 6 bases, and the junction held 2 bases outside the gene matches. The CDR3 DNA reads as TGCAGCGTTGGGACAGGGCGTCAGCCCCAGCATTTT. Protein sequence: CSVGTGRQPQHF.

The rearrangement joins TRBV19 to TRBJ1-5; 10 bases map to TRBD1. This CDR3 region has 17 residues. Germline loops: CDR1 LNHDA, CDR2 SQIVND (reference sequence). With V trimmed by 4 bases and J by 6 bases, 12 bases remained unmatched. The CDR3 is CASSTQTGGVESQPQHF. The CDR3 nucleotides read TGTGCCAGTAGTACCCAGACAGGGGGCGTTGAAAGTCAGCCCCAGCATTTT.

The V gene is TRBV19, the J gene TRBJ2-7; TRBD2 matches 10 bases. Germline CDR1 is LNHDA and CDR2 is SQIVND (reference sequence). The CDR3 loop spans 15 amino acids. Trimming removed 6 bases from V and 5 bases from J; junction bases left unmatched: 10. The CDR3 loop is CASSPSGSSFHEQYF. The CDR3 DNA is TGTGCCAGTAGCCCTAGCGGGAGCTCCTTCCACGAGCAGTACTTC.

The chain carries TRBV28 and TRBJ2-3; 7 bases are shared with TRBD2. The CDR3 has 12 amino acids. J gave up 7 bases and V 8 bases, and 6 bases lay outside the gene matches. Per germline, CDR1 MDHEN and CDR2 SYDVKM. The DNA for the CDR3 is TGTGCCAGCGGCCCTAGCGGCTATACGCAGTATTTT. The encoded protein is CASGPSGYTQYF.

This chain uses TRBV5-1 with TRBJ2-7; a possible D gene is TRBD2 (6 bases). Trimming stripped 3 bases from V and 5 bases from J, with 15 bases between. Germline V gives CDR1 SGHRS, CDR2 YFSETQ. This CDR3 contains 14 residues. CDR3 DNA: TGCGCCAGCAGCTACCAGGGAGCTAGCGACGAGCAGTACTTC. It yields the protein CASSYQGASDEQYF.

This chain uses TRBV2 with TRBJ2-5; D ambiguous. The germline V and J ends were trimmed by 5 bases and 2 bases, with 12 bases remaining between them. CDR1 is SNHLY, CDR2 FYNNEI, per germline. This CDR3 is 14 amino acids long. The CDR3 region is CASSTQQMQETQYF. In nucleotides, the CDR3 is TGTGCCAGCAGTACCCAACAGATGCAAGAGACCCAGTACTTC.

The rearrangement uses TRBV24-1 and TRBJ2-5; TRBD1 matches 11 bases. Germline CDR1 is KGHDR and CDR2 is SFDVKD. Losses at the gene ends were 6 bases for V and 4 bases for J; bases not matched to a gene: 3. This CDR3 contains 14 residues. Written as DNA, the CDR3 is TGTGCCACCAGTAAAGGGACAGGGGGAGAGACCCAGTACTTC. This translates into CATSKGTGGETQYF.

For this clone: The same CDR3 is also encoded by other DNA sequences in this sample. The V call is TRBV5-1, the J call TRBJ2-5; 9 nucleotides agree with TRBD1. CDR1 and CDR2 (germline): SGHRS, YFSETQ. Trimming took 5 bases from V and 4 from J; bases not matched to a gene: 9. The CDR3 totals 15 residues. As DNA, the CDR3 is TGCGCCAGCAGTTTTTTACAGGGGGCTGGAGAGACCCAGTACTTC. The encoded protein is CASSFLQGAGETQYF.

The chain links TRBV9 to TRBJ2-2, with D tentatively TRBD1 (6 bases). There are 16 residues in the CDR3. With 4 bases removed from V and 4 bases from J, the gap between germline ends came to 17 bases. Germline CDR1 and CDR2: SGDLS and YYNGEE. The CDR3, as DNA: TGTGCCAGCAGCCCTCAGGGGCTAGCTCTCACCGGGGAGCTGTTTTTT. Its translation is CASSPQGLALTGELFF.

The rearrangement links TRBV5-1 to TRBJ1-2, with D possibly TRBD1 on 6 matching bases. This CDR3 comprises 14 residues. V was pared by 2 bases and J by 6 bases, with 14 bases between. Germline V gene lookup returns CDR1 SGHRS and CDR2 YFSETQ. CDR3 DNA sequence: TGCGCCAGCAGCTTAAGACAGGACGGTGATGGCTACACCTTC. It yields the protein CASSLRQDGDGYTF. The full variable domain, its missing parts supplied by reference TRBV5-1 and TRBJ1-2, is KAGVTQTPRYLIKTRGQQVTLSCSPISGHRSVSWYQQTPGQGLQFLFEYFSETQRNKGNFPGRFSGRQFSNSRSEMNVSTLELGDSALYLCASSLRQDGDGYTFGSGTRLTVV.

The rearrangement uses TRBV5-4 and TRBJ2-7; 8 bases match TRBD1. Germline CDR1 reads SGHNT; CDR2 reads YYREEE (reference sequence). Trimming cost V 3 bases and J 4 bases; bases outside gene matches: 6. The length of the CDR3 is 14 residues. CDR3 sequence: CASSYDRGGYEQYF. In DNA, the CDR3 is TGTGCCAGCAGCTACGACAGGGGTGGGTACGAGCAGTACTTC.

The V call is TRBV27, the J call TRBJ2-1, with D possibly being TRBD2 (6 bases). The CDR3 loop spans 15 amino acids. Germline V gives CDR1 MNHEY, CDR2 SMNVEV (reference sequence). The V and J ends lost 2 bases and 5 bases respectively, with 13 bases between them. CDR3 residues: CASSLAPWGDNEQFF. CDR3 bases: TGTGCCAGCAGTTTAGCACCGTGGGGGGACAATGAGCAGTTCTTC.

The V and J genes are TRBV19 and TRBJ2-5, with D maybe TRBD2 (5 bases). The CDR3 totals 14 residues. Germline V gives CDR1 LNHDA, CDR2 SQIVND (reference sequence). V was clipped by 3 bases and J by 1 base, with 9 bases between them. The CDR3 loop is CASSMVRGQETQYF. As DNA, the CDR3 is TGTGCCAGTAGTATGGTACGGGGCCAAGAGACCCAGTACTTC.

Turning to this clone: Additional DNA sequences in this sample encode the identical CDR3. The J gene is TRBJ1-5, the V gene TRBV20-1; possible D gene TRBD1, 5 bases. The CDR3 totals 12 residues. CDR1 is DFQATT, CDR2 SNEGSKA, per germline (reference sequence). Trimming stripped 3 bases from V and 6 bases from J, with 9 bases between. The CDR3 DNA is TGCAGTGCTAGTTTGGGGGGTCAGCCCCAGCATTTT. Its protein is CSASLGGQPQHF.

The genes are TRBV3-1 (or the pseudogene TRBV3-2) and TRBJ2-1, with 8 bases that match TRBD2. The length of the CDR3 is 19 residues. Germline CDR1 is LGHDT and CDR2 is YNNKEL (reference sequence). J was trimmed by 0 bases and V by 0 bases; bases with no gene match: 10. The CDR3 is CASSQDRLAPQGSYNEQFF. For the CDR3, the DNA is TGTGCCAGCAGCCAAGATCGACTAGCGCCCCAGGGCTCCTACAATGAGCAGTTCTTC.

The V call is TRBV11-3, the J call TRBJ1-1; no clear D. Trimming took off 1 base at V and 4 bases at J, with 7 bases between the two ends. The CDR3 is 13 amino acids. Germline V CDR1 and CDR2: SGHNT, YENEEA. The CDR3 sequence is CASSLGPGTEAFF. CDR3 coding DNA: TGTGCCAGCAGCTTAGGCCCGGGCACTGAAGCTTTCTTT.

This clone was detected once. The genes are TRBV9 and TRBJ2-1; D may be TRBD1 (5 bases). Germline V lookup: CDR1 SGDLS, CDR2 YYNGEE. Trimming cost V 6 bases and J 8 bases, with 21 bases left between them. CDR3 size: 15 residues. CDR3 amino acids: CASTQDVGVGDEQFF. The CDR3 coding sequence is TGTGCCAGCACCCAGGACGTAGGGGTAGGCGATGAGCAGTTCTTC. Full variable domain (outside the CDR3, taken from reference TRBV9 and TRBJ2-1): DSGVTQTPKHLITATGQRVTLRCSPRSGDLSVYWYQQSLDQGLQFLIQYYNGEERAKGNILERFSAQQFPDLHSELNLSSLELGDSALYFCASTQDVGVGDEQFFGPGTRLTVL.

The chain uses TRBV7-2 and TRBJ2-1, with D maybe TRBD2 (5 bases). The CDR3 is made up of 13 amino acids. The germline V gene has CDR1 SGHTA and CDR2 FQGNSA. Trimming cost V 10 bases and J 0 bases, with 10 bases left between them. The CDR3 reads CATRASSYNEQFF. CDR3 DNA sequence: TGTGCCACGCGGGCTTCCTCCTACAATGAGCAGTTCTTC.

This rearrangement joins TRBV5-6 to TRBJ1-5, with D hard to call. Trimming took 3 bases from V and 0 from J, leaving 10 bases between them. Germline CDR1 SGHDT, CDR2 YYEEEE. This CDR3 spans 15 amino acids. The CDR3 loop reads CASSSTDYSNQPQHF. CDR3 bases: TGTGCCAGCAGCTCTACAGATTATAGCAATCAGCCCCAGCATTTT.

The chain employs TRBV6-2 or TRBV6-3 and TRBJ1-5; 7 bases fit TRBD1. Losses at the gene ends were 1 base for V and 3 bases for J; bases not matched to a gene: 3. CDR1 MNHEY and CDR2 SVGEGT come from the germline V gene. The CDR3 has 15 residues. CDR3 residues: CASSYWQGVNQPQHF. In nucleotides, the CDR3 is TGTGCCAGCAGTTACTGGCAGGGGGTCAATCAGCCCCAGCATTTT.

V usage is TRBV3-1 (or the pseudogene TRBV3-2) and J usage is TRBJ1-1; D is unresolved. V gave up 4 bases and J gave up 3 bases, with 18 bases separating them. Germline CDR1 is LGHDT and CDR2 is YNNKEL (reference sequence). The CDR3 spans 16 residues. The CDR3 spells CASSPVPETSDTEAFF. As DNA, the CDR3 is TGTGCCAGCAGCCCCGTCCCGGAGACTTCAGACACTGAAGCTTTCTTT.

V is TRBV19 and J is TRBJ2-1; TRBD2 agrees at 14 bases. V gave up 2 bases and J gave up 8 bases; unmatched junction bases: 5. Germline CDR1 reads LNHDA; CDR2 reads SQIVND (reference sequence). The CDR3 runs 16 residues. This CDR3 reads CASSIRLAGGYDEQFF. The DNA for the CDR3 is TGTGCCAGTAGTATACGACTAGCGGGAGGGTATGATGAGCAGTTCTTC.

The J gene is TRBJ2-7, the V gene TRBV7-9; 13 nucleotides line up with TRBD2. The CDR3 is 16 residues long. Trimming removed 2 bases from V and 6 bases from J; junction bases left unmatched: 7. The V gene's germline CDR1 is SEHNR and CDR2 FQNEAQ (reference sequence). CDR3 sequence reads: CASSLSRTSGSSEQYF. CDR3 in DNA: TGTGCCAGCAGCTTATCCCGGACTAGCGGGAGTTCCGAGCAGTACTTC. The complete variable domain, with remaining parts taken from reference TRBV7-9 and TRBJ2-7, reads DTGVSQNPRHKITKRGQNVTFRCDPISEHNRLYWYRQTLGQGPEFLTYFQNEAQLEKSRLLSDRFSAERPKGSFSTLEIQRTEQGDSAMYLCASSLSRTSGSSEQYFGPGTRLTVT.

The chain recombines TRBV5-4 with TRBJ2-3, with TRBD2 identical over 14 bases. The length of the CDR3 is 17 residues. Per germline, CDR1 SGHNT and CDR2 YYREEE (reference sequence). Trimming at V came to 4 bases and at J to 5 bases, leaving 9 bases not matched to a gene. The DNA for the CDR3 is TGTGCCAGCAGCGGTGGGGGACTAGCGGGAGCTGGAGATACGCAGTATTTT. Protein product: CASSGGGLAGAGDTQYF.